The clone carrying this T cell receptor beta chain was seen many times. Its antigen is not identified. This entry comes from a study of neurological immune-mediated disorders. Whole-study results and caveats: The absence of shared CDR3 amino acid sequences among expanded clones across subjects suggests private repertoires in all groups.

The cDNA was synthesized by 5'RACE incorporating 10-nucleotide random UMIs. TCRdb redid the calling of the 5' RACE reads with MiXCR, one entry per CDR3 protein. The sample has tens of thousands of distinct CDR3 sequences; roughly an eighth are singletons. The CDR3 contains 13 residues. Germline V lookup: CDR1 SQVTM, CDR2 ANQGSEA. J lost 4 bases, V lost 3 bases, and 4 bases had no gene match. Time point in this sample: longitudinal time-point 1 (baseline). The source material was PBMCs. V gene TRBV29-1 combines with J gene TRBJ2-7; 9 nucleotides agree with TRBD1. The TCR was taken from a female donor with HTLV-1-associated myelopathy (HAM/TSP). The CDR3: CSVERQGGYEQYF. The CDR3 DNA reads TGCAGCGTTGAGAGACAGGGGGGTTACGAGCAGTACTTC.